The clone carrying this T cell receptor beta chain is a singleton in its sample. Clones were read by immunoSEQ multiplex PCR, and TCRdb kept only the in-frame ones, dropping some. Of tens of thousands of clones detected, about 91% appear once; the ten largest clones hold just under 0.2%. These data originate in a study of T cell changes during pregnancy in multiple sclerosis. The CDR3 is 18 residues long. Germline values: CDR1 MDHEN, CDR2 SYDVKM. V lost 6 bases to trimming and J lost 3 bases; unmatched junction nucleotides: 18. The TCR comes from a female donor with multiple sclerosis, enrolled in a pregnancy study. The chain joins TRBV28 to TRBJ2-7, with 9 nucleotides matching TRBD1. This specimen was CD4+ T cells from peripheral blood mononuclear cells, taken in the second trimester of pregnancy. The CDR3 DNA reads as TGTGCCAGCAGCCCTTACGGACAGGGGCCAGACCGCTACTACGAGCAGTACTTC. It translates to CASSPYGQGPDRYYEQYF.